A single sample is the source of the 27 T cell receptor beta chains below, sequenced in a study of cytomegalovirus exposure and HLA in healthy donors. Both 60 Vbeta primers and 13 Jbeta primers went into the PCR. Produced via immunoSEQ multiplex PCR; TCRdb's table is partial and in-frame only. The sample lists about 200,000 clones; under 90% were seen once. The sequencing sample was made of PBMCs. These receptors were obtained from a boy aged 2-9 years in good health and CMV-seronegative.

CDR3 bases: TGTGCCAGCAGCTTAGTAGCGGGGTCCCCTAATTCACCCCTCCACTTT. This translates into CASSLVAGSPNSPLHF. The rearrangement uses TRBV11-2 and TRBJ1-6; D is unclear. The CDR3 has 16 amino acids. CDR1 SGHAT and CDR2 FQNNGV come from the germline V gene. Trimming cost V 1 base and J 6 bases, with 13 bases left between them. Full variable domain (outside the CDR3, taken from reference TRBV11-2 and TRBJ1-6): EAGVAQSPRYKIIEKRQSVAFWCNPISGHATLYWYQQILGQGPKLLIQFQNNGVVDDSQLPKDRFSAERLKGVDSTLKIQPAKLEDSAVYLCASSLVAGSPNSPLHFGNGTRLTVT.

This sequence joins TRBV4-3 and TRBJ2-5, with a tentative D call TRBD2 (5 bases). The CDR3 extends over 16 amino acids. Trimming took 1 base from V and 2 from J, leaving 14 bases between them. CDR1 is LGHNA and CDR2 is YSLEER in the germline V gene. The CDR3, as DNA: TGCGCCAGCAGCCAAGGTTCCCGGCTAGCACAAGAGACCCAGTACTTC. Protein product: CASSQGSRLAQETQYF.

The V gene is TRBV30, the J gene TRBJ1-2; a possible D gene is TRBD1 (5 bases). V lost 4 bases and J 2 bases, leaving 26 bases between the germline ends. The CDR3 has 18 amino acids. Germline CDR1 and CDR2: GTSNPN and SVGIG (reference sequence). The CDR3 DNA reads TGTGCCTGGATTTTCCGGGGACTTCGGGACTCCCAGAACTATGGCTACACCTTC. It is translated as CAWIFRGLRDSQNYGYTF.

The chain joins TRBV2 to TRBJ1-4, with D maybe TRBD1 (6 bases). CDR1 SNHLY and CDR2 FYNNEI come from the germline V gene. The CDR3 runs 13 residues. Between the trimmed V and J ends, which lost 7 bases and 8 bases, there was a span of 14 bases. The CDR3 DNA sequence: TGTGCCAGCACACAGGGTAGAGGGGAAAAACTGTTTTTT. Translated: CASTQGRGEKLFF.

V usage is TRBV5-3 and J usage is TRBJ2-2, with a tentative D call TRBD2 (7 bases). TRBV5-3 is flagged as an ORF with uncertain function. The CDR3 consists of 16 residues. Deletions cut 6 bases from V and 3 bases from J, with 18 bases between. The CDR3: CARTPMWGGDTGELFF. CDR3 nucleotides: TGTGCCAGAACGCCGATGTGGGGGGGCGACACCGGGGAGCTGTTTTTT.

In regard to this clone: The germline gene is not matched at one end of the junction; a read error may be the cause. This sequence joins TRBV6-5 and TRBJ1-1; D may be TRBD1 (6 bases). The CDR3 runs to 14 residues. Per the germline V gene, CDR1 is MNHEY and CDR2 is SVGAGI. CDR3 in amino acids: CASSYGQLNTEASF. The DNA for the CDR3 is TGTGCCAGCAGTTACGGACAGCTGAACACTGAAGCTTCCTTT.

V and J are TRBV27 and TRBJ1-2; D unresolved. V was shortened by 3 bases and J by 1 base, with 9 bases between the two germline ends. The CDR3 consists of 14 residues. Germline assignment: CDR1 MNHEY and CDR2 SMNVEV (reference sequence). The CDR3 DNA follows: TGTGCCAGCAGTTTTATTGGGAGTAACTATGGCTACACCTTC. It codes for CASSFIGSNYGYTF.

Of note for this clone: The same CDR3 can be traced to other DNA sequences in this sample. The CDR3 reads CASSPTENTEAFF. CDR3 DNA sequence: TGTGCCAGCTCACCAACAGAGAACACTGAAGCTTTCTTT. The V gene is TRBV18, the J gene TRBJ1-1, with unresolved D. V gave up 2 bases and J gave up 1 base, with 5 bases separating them. This CDR3 spans 13 amino acids. Germline CDR1 KGHSH, CDR2 LQKENI.

The chain couples TRBV6-6 to TRBJ1-5; D call uncertain. V was pared by 7 bases and J by 0 bases, with 16 bases between. CDR1 and CDR2 from the germline V gene are MNHNY and SVGAGI (reference sequence). This CDR3 has 16 amino acids. In DNA, the CDR3 is TGTGCCAGCAAAAGGACGGGAGTTTATAGCAATCAGCCCCAGCATTTT. It is translated as CASKRTGVYSNQPQHF.

V gene TRBV18 combines with J gene TRBJ1-3; D is possibly TRBD1 (6 bases). Germline V gene lookup returns CDR1 KGHSH and CDR2 LQKENI. The CDR3 sequence is 14 residues long. Trimming pared 3 bases from V and 4 bases from J, leaving 10 bases between. The DNA for the CDR3 is TGTGCCAGCTCACCCAGGACAGCCGGAAACACCATATATTTT. As protein: CASSPRTAGNTIYF.

The genes are TRBV5-6 and TRBJ2-5, with TRBD1 matching over 8 bases. The CDR3 is made up of 16 amino acids. J gave up 5 bases and V 3 bases, and 12 bases lay outside the gene matches. CDR1 is SGHDT and CDR2 is YYEEEE in the germline V gene. This chain's CDR3 is CASSSDRGRFRETQYF. Written as DNA, the CDR3 is TGTGCCAGCAGCTCAGACAGGGGCCGGTTTCGGGAGACCCAGTACTTC.

In regard to this clone: An end of the junction does not agree with germline; a read error may underlie this. The chain joins TRBV14 to TRBJ2-5, with TRBD2 as a possible D gene (5 bases). The CDR3 sequence is 15 residues long. CDR1 SGHDN and CDR2 FVKESK come from the germline V gene. This CDR3 reads CASSQDWSSPETQHF. DNA for the CDR3: TGTGCCAGCAGCCAAGATTGGTCTAGCCCAGAGACCCAGCACTTC.

V gene TRBV5-1 combines with J gene TRBJ2-2; 7 bases line up with TRBD1. The CDR3 spans 15 residues. Germline CDR1 is SGHRS and CDR2 is YFSETQ. The J segment lost 2 bases and the V segment lost 4 bases, leaving 5 bases of the junction unmatched. Here the CDR3 DNA reads TGCGCCAGCAGCCCCGGGACAGCTAACACCGGGGAGCTGTTTTTT. This sequence encodes CASSPGTANTGELFF.

The chain carries TRBV10-3 and TRBJ1-6, with TRBD1 identical over 8 bases. Germline CDR1 ENHRY, CDR2 SYGVKD. V was pared by 6 bases and J by 7 bases, with 2 bases of the junction left unmatched. The CDR3 runs to 13 residues. CDR3 protein: CAIRGQANSPLHF. CDR3 sequence (DNA): TGTGCCATCAGGGGACAGGCCAATTCACCCCTCCACTTT.

This chain connects TRBV4-1 to TRBJ1-6; 10 bases agree with TRBD1. This CDR3 is built from 20 residues. The germline CDR1 and CDR2 sequences are MGHRA and YSYEKL. After removal of 0 bases from V and 0 bases from J, the junction contained 8 bases not matched to a gene. This chain's CDR3 is CASSQEVRQGAISYNSPLHF. CDR3 coding DNA: TGCGCCAGCAGCCAAGAAGTGAGACAGGGGGCAATCTCCTATAATTCACCCCTCCACTTT.

This chain connects TRBV7-3 to TRBJ2-3; 12 bases match TRBD2. Trimming cost V 3 bases and J 4 bases; bases outside gene matches: 11. The CDR3 has 18 amino acids. CDR1 is SGHTA and CDR2 is FQGTGA in the germline V gene. CDR3 coding DNA: TGTGCCAGCAGCTTGAGAGGGCCTAGCGGGGGGGCCGCAGATACGCAGTATTTT. It encodes CASSLRGPSGGAADTQYF.

The chain is built from TRBV4-1 and TRBJ1-4, with D perhaps TRBD1 (6 bases). The ends were cut back, 4 bases at V and 2 bases at J, with 20 bases in the middle. CDR1 is MGHRA and CDR2 is YSYEKL in the germline V gene. There are 18 residues in the CDR3. The CDR3 DNA is TGCGCCAGCAGCCGAACAGGGCCCAGTTCTGAGACTAATGAAAAACTGTTTTTT. The encoded protein is CASSRTGPSSETNEKLFF.

The J gene is TRBJ2-6, the V gene TRBV6-1; D perhaps matches TRBD1 (5 bases). The CDR3 sequence is 15 residues long. Trimming shortened V by 7 bases and J by 0 bases, and 10 bases separated the two germline ends. Germline CDR1 and CDR2: MNHNS and SASEGT. CDR3 residues: CASNGRVSGANVLTF. The DNA for the CDR3 is TGTGCCAGCAATGGCAGGGTCTCTGGGGCCAACGTCCTGACTTTC.

J is TRBJ1-2 and V is TRBV4-1; no reliable D call. V was trimmed by 1 base and J by 6 bases, leaving 27 bases between them. The CDR3 runs 19 residues. Germline CDR1 reads MGHRA; CDR2 reads YSYEKL. CDR3 protein: CASSQGRGLRYDHTNGYTF. CDR3 sequence (DNA): TGCGCCAGCAGCCAAGGACGAGGCCTAAGATATGACCACACTAATGGCTACACCTTC.

This clone occurred a few times. This chain joins TRBV6-1 and TRBJ2-3; 8 bases match TRBD2. The germline V gene encodes CDR1 MNHNS and CDR2 SASEGT. This CDR3 contains 15 residues. The V gene end was trimmed by 1 base and the J gene end by 4 bases; junction bases not matched to a gene: 4. The CDR3 loop reads CASSEVRGAADTQYF. The CDR3 DNA sequence: TGTGCCAGCAGTGAAGTGCGGGGGGCAGCAGATACGCAGTATTTT.

V usage is TRBV5-8 and J usage is TRBJ1-2; 7 bases are shared with TRBD1. There are 16 residues in the CDR3. The ends lost 2 bases at V and 4 bases at J; junction bases unmatched: 11. Germline-derived CDR1 and CDR2 are SGHTS and YDEGEE. CDR3 residues: CASSFSRRGAFYGYTF. The CDR3 DNA reads as TGTGCCAGCAGCTTTTCTCGCAGGGGGGCTTTCTATGGCTACACCTTC.

This chain links TRBV14 with TRBJ2-7, with D unclear. Germline values: CDR1 SGHDN, CDR2 FVKESK. V was shortened by 3 bases and J by 0 bases, with 3 bases between the two germline ends. CDR3 length: 12 amino acids. CDR3 sequence reads: CASSHISYEQYF. In DNA, the CDR3 is TGTGCCAGCAGCCACATCTCCTACGAGCAGTACTTC.

V and J are TRBV7-2 and TRBJ2-3, with 15 bases aligning to TRBD2. V shed 0 bases and J 4 bases; nucleotides not matched to a gene: 5. The CDR3 is 18 residues long. Germline values: CDR1 SGHTA, CDR2 FQGNSA. The CDR3 reads CASSLARTSGGASDTQYF. The CDR3 DNA is TGTGCCAGCAGCTTAGCAAGGACTAGCGGGGGGGCATCAGATACGCAGTATTTT.

The rearrangement links TRBV30 to TRBJ1-2, with a tentative D call TRBD1 (6 bases). The CDR3 sequence is 13 residues long. Germline lookup yields CDR1 GTSNPN and CDR2 SVGIG (reference sequence). V was trimmed by 3 bases and J by 5 bases, leaving 13 bases between them. The CDR3 loop reads CAWSPGQPYGYTF. In nucleotides, the CDR3 is TGTGCCTGGAGCCCAGGACAGCCTTATGGCTACACCTTC.

V gene TRBV9 combines with J gene TRBJ2-2, with D possibly matching TRBD2 (5 bases). Trimming removed 0 bases at V and 0 bases at J, with 18 bases between. From germline, CDR1 is SGDLS and CDR2 YYNGEE. CDR3 size: 19 residues. The CDR3 loop is CASSVVPVVLAANTGELFF. CDR3 DNA sequence: TGTGCCAGCAGCGTAGTCCCGGTAGTGCTAGCCGCGAACACCGGGGAGCTGTTTTTT.

This chain links TRBV5-4 with TRBJ1-1; D perhaps matches TRBD1 (6 bases). The CDR3 covers 13 residues. In germline, CDR1 is SGHNT, CDR2 YYREEE (reference sequence). The ends were cut back, 4 bases at V and 12 bases at J, with 19 bases in the middle. The CDR3, as DNA: TGTGCCAGCAGCCAAATGGACAGAACTCCGCCTTTCTTT. This translates into CASSQMDRTPPFF.

The chain combines TRBV10-3 with TRBJ1-1; D remains unclear. This CDR3 contains 16 residues. Looked up from germline, CDR1 is ENHRY and CDR2 is SYGVKD. Trimming took off 5 bases at V and 0 bases at J, with 16 bases between the two ends. The DNA of the CDR3 is TGTGCCATCAGTTCTAATTTAGAAGCCATGAACACTGAAGCTTTCTTT. Encoded protein: CAISSNLEAMNTEAFF.